The rows below give T cell receptor beta chains drawn from one sample of a study of T cell repertoires in cytomegalovirus infection. Which antigens these TCRs recognize remains unknown. Each CDR3 protein is one row after TCRdb ran MiXCR on the reads. Among a few hundred thousand distinct CDR3 sequences listed, 40% were seen once. Sequencing was performed on cultured PBMCs, taken from culture after CMV antigen stimulation. The receptors derive from a human donor in good health (CMV status not recorded). Some clones in this sample may be carry-over from other donors' samples. Both conserved end residues are part of each CDR3. The order of the fields is clone size, V gene, D gene, J gene, CDR3 DNA, CDR3 protein. D genes are given only for firm matches. Not every row has a clone size; where given, it reads once, few, many or a size class.

clone size: few
V gene: TRBV7-2
D gene: NA
J gene: TRBJ1-4
CDR3 DNA: TGTGCCAGCCGGGGGTCGGCAACTAATGAAAAACTGTTTTTT
CDR3 protein: CASRGSATNEKLFF

clone size: NA
V gene: TRBV24-1
D gene: NA
J gene: TRBJ1-1
CDR3 DNA: TGTGCCACCAGTGACCGAGCGAACACTGAAGCTTTCTTT
CDR3 protein: CATSDRANTEAFF

clone size: NA
V gene: TRBV11-2
D gene: NA
J gene: TRBJ2-2
CDR3 DNA: TGTGCCAGCAGCTTTGACGGGAGCGCTACACGAAACACCGGGGAGCTGTTTTTT
CDR3 protein: CASSFDGSATRNTGELFF

clone size: NA
V gene: TRBV7-8
D gene: NA
J gene: TRBJ2-1
CDR3 DNA: TGTGCCAGCAGCTTAGCGTTCGGTAGGAAGTCTGGGACATACACCTACAATGAGCAGTTCTTC
CDR3 protein: CASSLAFGRKSGTYTYNEQFF

clone size: NA
V gene: TRBV19
D gene: NA
J gene: TRBJ2-3
CDR3 DNA: TGTGCCAGTAGTCATTTTACCGGGACACTCGCAGATACGCAGTATTTT
CDR3 protein: CASSHFTGTLADTQYF

clone size: NA
V gene: TRBV15
D gene: NA
J gene: TRBJ1-5
CDR3 DNA: TGTGCCACCAGCAGACAGGTAAATCAGCCCCAGCATTTT
CDR3 protein: CATSRQVNQPQHF

clone size: NA
V gene: TRBV7-4
D gene: NA
J gene: TRBJ1-5
CDR3 DNA: TGTGCCAGCAGCTTAGAGTCAAATTATCAGCCCCAGCATTTT
CDR3 protein: CASSLESNYQPQHF

clone size: many
V gene: TRBV20-1
D gene: TRBD2
J gene: TRBJ2-3
CDR3 DNA: TGCAGTGCTCGACTCTTAGCGGGAACCCACCAAAGCACAGATACGCAGTATTTT
CDR3 protein: CSARLLAGTHQSTDTQYF

clone size: few
V gene: TRBV5-4
D gene: TRBD2
J gene: TRBJ2-7
CDR3 DNA: TGTGCCAGCAGCTTAACCACTAGCGGGAGATGGTACGAGCAGTACTTC
CDR3 protein: CASSLTTSGRWYEQYF

clone size: NA
V gene: TRBV7-2
D gene: TRBD2
J gene: TRBJ2-7
CDR3 DNA: TGTGCCAGCAGCCATGCTAGCGGGAGCTCCTACGAGCAGTACTTC
CDR3 protein: CASSHASGSSYEQYF

clone size: NA
V gene: TRBV20-1
D gene: NA
J gene: TRBJ2-5
CDR3 DNA: TGCAGTGCATTAACAGATAAAGAGACCCAGTACTTC
CDR3 protein: CSALTDKETQYF

clone size: NA
V gene: TRBV19
D gene: NA
J gene: TRBJ2-7
CDR3 DNA: TGTGCCAGTAGTGACCCGGGACGGCGGTCTGCCGAGCAGTACTTC
CDR3 protein: CASSDPGRRSAEQYF

clone size: NA
V gene: TRBV4-3
D gene: NA
J gene: TRBJ2-3
CDR3 DNA: TGCGCCAGCAGCCAAGATCAGAGGGATACGCAGTATTTT
CDR3 protein: CASSQDQRDTQYF

clone size: NA
V gene: TRBV6-1
D gene: NA
J gene: TRBJ1-2
CDR3 DNA: TGTGCCAGCAGTGAATTCGACAACGCTAACTATGGCTACACCTTC
CDR3 protein: CASSEFDNANYGYTF

clone size: NA
V gene: TRBV12-3/TRBV12-4
D gene: TRBD1
J gene: TRBJ1-2
CDR3 DNA: TGTGCCAGCACCCTGGGGACAGGGGCCTATGGCTACACCTTC
CDR3 protein: CASTLGTGAYGYTF

clone size: many
V gene: TRBV7-6
D gene: NA
J gene: TRBJ2-5
CDR3 DNA: TGTGCCAGCAGCTTCGGACAGAACCAAGAGACCCAGTACTTC
CDR3 protein: CASSFGQNQETQYF

clone size: once
V gene: TRBV5-1
D gene: TRBD2
J gene: TRBJ2-5
CDR3 DNA: TGCGCCAGCCGATTGGGACTAGCGGCTCCACTCGGGGAGACCCAGTACTTC
CDR3 protein: CASRLGLAAPLGETQYF

clone size: few
V gene: TRBV20-1
D gene: TRBD1
J gene: TRBJ2-2
CDR3 DNA: TGCAGTGCTAGACCCTGGGCAGGGGGCATTCTCGGGGAGCTGTTTTTT
CDR3 protein: CSARPWAGGILGELFF

clone size: NA
V gene: TRBV6-2/TRBV6-3
D gene: TRBD1
J gene: TRBJ2-7
CDR3 DNA: TGTGCCAGCAGTTCCCCGACAGGGATCTACGAGCAGTACTTC
CDR3 protein: CASSSPTGIYEQYF

clone size: NA
V gene: TRBV27
D gene: TRBD1
J gene: TRBJ2-3
CDR3 DNA: TGTGCCAGCCGGGAACAGGGGTGGACGCAGTATTTT
CDR3 protein: CASREQGWTQYF

clone size: many
V gene: TRBV11-2
D gene: NA
J gene: TRBJ1-1
CDR3 DNA: TGTGCCAGCAGCACCCGGGGGAACACTGAAGCTTTCTTT
CDR3 protein: CASSTRGNTEAFF

clone size: few
V gene: TRBV25-1
D gene: NA
J gene: TRBJ2-7
CDR3 DNA: TGTGCCAGCAGTGCCGCAGGGTCCCCCTCCTACGAGCAGTACTTC
CDR3 protein: CASSAAGSPSYEQYF